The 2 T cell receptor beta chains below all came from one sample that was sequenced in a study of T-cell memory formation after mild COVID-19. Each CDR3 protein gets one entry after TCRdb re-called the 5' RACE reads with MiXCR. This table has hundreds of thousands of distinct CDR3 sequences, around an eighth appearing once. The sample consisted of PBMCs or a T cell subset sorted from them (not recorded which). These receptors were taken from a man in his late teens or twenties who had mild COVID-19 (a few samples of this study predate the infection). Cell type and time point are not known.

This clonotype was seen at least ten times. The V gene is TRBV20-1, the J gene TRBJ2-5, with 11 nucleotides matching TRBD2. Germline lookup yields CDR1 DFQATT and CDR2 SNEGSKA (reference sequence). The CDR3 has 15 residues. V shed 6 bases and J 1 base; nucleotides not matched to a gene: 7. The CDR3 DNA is TGCAGTGCCCAGGGGACTAGCGGCACCCAAGAGACCCAGTACTTC. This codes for CSAQGTSGTQETQYF.

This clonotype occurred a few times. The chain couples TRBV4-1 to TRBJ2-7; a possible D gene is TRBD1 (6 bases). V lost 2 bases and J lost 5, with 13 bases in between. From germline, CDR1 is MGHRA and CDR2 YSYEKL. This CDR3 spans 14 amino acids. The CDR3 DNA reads TGCGCCAGCAGCCAACCAGTACAGGGTAACGAGCAGTACTTC. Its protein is CASSQPVQGNEQYF.